These T cell receptor beta chains were read from a single sample in a study of T cells in Graves' hyperthyroidism and ophthalmopathy. Using its own MiXCR run on the multiplex PCR reads, TCRdb lists one record per CDR3 protein. The sample shows approximately 400,000 distinct CDR3 sequences, approximately 14% of them seen only once. What was sequenced was blood. The receptors were sampled from a woman aged 55-69 years with Graves' hyperthyroidism. The CDR3 runs from the conserved cysteine through the conserved F or W. A D gene is named only where the DNA matches it firmly. Some rows mark clone size as missing; the rest say once, few, many or name a class of expanded clone.

CDR3	DNA	V	size	D	J
CSAKGHGRYGYTF	TGCAGTGCGAAGGGACACGGACGGTATGGCTACACCTTC	TRBV20-1	many	NA	TRBJ1-2
CASSYRQISRHGYTF	TGTGCCAGCAGTTATCGACAGATCTCCCGGCATGGCTACACCTTC	TRBV6-2/TRBV6-3	many	NA	TRBJ1-2
CASTSYTDTQYF	TGTGCCAGCACGTCTTACACAGATACGCAGTATTTT	TRBV27	few	NA	TRBJ2-3
CAWSGTGGNQPQHF	TGTGCCTGGAGCGGGACAGGGGGCAATCAGCCCCAGCATTTT	TRBV30	many	TRBD1	TRBJ1-5
CASSLRTDHGYTF	TGTGCCAGCAGCCTACGGACAGATCATGGCTACACCTTC	TRBV7-9	few	NA	TRBJ1-2
CASSYSRASGSYNEQFF	TGTGCCAGCAGTTACTCGAGGGCTAGCGGGTCCTACAATGAGCAGTTCTTC	TRBV6-6	many	TRBD2	TRBJ2-1
CASSVDMGIDTQYF	TGTGCCAGCAGCGTAGATATGGGAATAGATACGCAGTATTTT	TRBV9	NA	NA	TRBJ2-3
CASSLEASGSDYEQFF	TGTGCCAGCAGCTTAGAGGCGTCAGGGAGTGACTATGAGCAGTTCTTC	TRBV7-6	NA	NA	TRBJ2-1
CASSLTAFGGTEAFF	TGTGCCAGCAGTCTCACAGCGTTTGGAGGCACTGAAGCTTTCTTT	TRBV3-1	many	NA	TRBJ1-1
CASSTGTENTEAFF	TGTGCCAGCAGTACCGGGACAGAGAACACTGAAGCTTTCTTT	TRBV27	NA	TRBD1	TRBJ1-1
CATSDHREEQYF	TGTGCCACCAGTGACCATAGGGAGGAGCAGTACTTC	TRBV24-1	NA	NA	TRBJ2-7
CASRRPGDSGANVLTF	TGTGCCAGCAGGCGGCCGGGAGATTCTGGGGCCAACGTCCTGACTTTC	TRBV6-2/TRBV6-3	many	NA	TRBJ2-6
CSVGIGQDSNQPQHF	TGCAGCGTCGGAATCGGACAGGATAGCAATCAGCCCCAGCATTTT	TRBV29-1	few	TRBD1	TRBJ1-5